The rows below give T cell receptor beta chains drawn from one sample of a study of shared clonotypes between healthy human individuals. Measured with immunoSEQ multiplex PCR; TCRdb has only the in-frame clones, and not every one. The top ten clones hold 13% of a sample with about 480,000 clones, 79% of them seen once. Input material: PBMCs. The receptors stem from a middle-aged woman in good health. Some clones in this sample may be carry-over from other donors' samples. Each CDR3 is given with its conserved first and last residue. D genes are given only for firm matches. Rows give clone size only sometimes, using once, few, many, or a class for an expanded clone.

v_call	clone_size	d_call	j_call	cdr3_aa	cdr3_nt
TRBV11-3	.	.	TRBJ2-1	CASSLDGLARNEQFF	TGTGCCAGCAGCTTAGATGGCCTAGCGAGGAATGAGCAGTTCTTC
TRBV6-5	once	.	TRBJ1-3	CASSYSGGVSGNTIYF	TGTGCCAGCAGTTACTCGGGGGGCGTATCTGGAAACACCATATATTTT
TRBV2	.	TRBD2	TRBJ2-7	CASRSAGSSYEQYF	TGTGCCAGCAGGTCAGCGGGATCCTCCTACGAGCAGTACTTC
TRBV5-1	.	TRBD1	TRBJ2-7	CASSMDREGGEQYF	TGCGCCAGCAGCATGGACAGGGAAGGTGGCGAGCAGTACTTC
TRBV7-6	.	.	TRBJ1-3	CASSLQLAGAGNTIYF	TGTGCCAGCAGCTTACAGTTGGCAGGGGCTGGAAACACCATATATTTT
TRBV4-2	.	TRBD1	TRBJ2-7	CASSRVAGQESSYEQYF	TGTGCCAGCAGCCGAGTCGCGGGACAGGAGAGCTCCTACGAGCAGTACTTC
TRBV28	once	.	TRBJ1-1	CASSLSGGTEAFF	TGTGCCAGCAGTTTATCGGGTGGGACTGAAGCTTTCTTT
TRBV5-6	.	.	TRBJ1-2	CASSLVSWAPAANYGYTF	TGTGCCAGCAGCTTGGTTTCATGGGCGCCAGCGGCCAACTATGGCTACACCTTC
TRBV7-3	.	.	TRBJ2-1	CASSLRIIAADPEQFF	TGTGCCAGCAGCTTAAGAATAATAGCCGCCGATCCGGAGCAGTTCTTC
TRBV29-1	few	.	TRBJ1-1	CSVDVGSNTEAFF	TGCAGCGTTGATGTTGGAAGTAACACTGAAGCTTTCTTT
TRBV18	.	TRBD1	TRBJ2-4	CASSPETGRNIQYF	TGTGCCAGCTCACCAGAGACAGGGCGGAACATTCAGTACTTC
TRBV5-4	few	.	TRBJ2-1	CASSFGGNGAYNEQFF	TGTGCCAGCAGCTTCGGCGGAAACGGGGCATACAATGAGCAGTTCTTC
TRBV7-2	.	.	TRBJ2-7	CASSQRRGEQYF	TGTGCCAGCAGCCAACGTCGGGGCGAGCAGTACTTC
TRBV4-2	.	TRBD1	TRBJ1-4	CASSQESGVRGQHIF	TGTGCCAGCAGCCAAGAAAGCGGGGTCCGGGGACAGCACATTTTT
TRBV18	.	TRBD2	TRBJ2-2	CASSQTSGRSVTGELFF	TGTGCCAGCTCACAGACTAGCGGGAGATCGGTCACCGGGGAGCTGTTTTTT
TRBV6-1	.	.	TRBJ1-2	CASSEKYGTDYGYTF	TGTGCCAGCAGTGAAAAGTATGGCACCGACTATGGCTACACCTTC
TRBV18	.	TRBD2	TRBJ2-1	CASSLSRSGDNEQFF	TGTGCCAGCTCACTATCCCGTAGCGGGGACAATGAGCAGTTCTTC
TRBV19	.	.	TRBJ1-5	CASGDRDRNQPQHF	TGTGCCAGCGGCGACCGGGACCGCAATCAGCCCCAGCATTTT
TRBV6-5	.	.	TRBJ1-4	CASSQTLGAGKLFF	TGTGCCAGCAGTCAGACTTTGGGGGCCGGAAAACTGTTTTTT